This record looks at one T cell receptor beta chain sequence and its context. What it binds is unknown. The data were taken from a study of blood T cells in healthy people across ages. This CDR3 comprises 15 residues. V shed 4 bases and J 3 bases; nucleotides not matched to a gene: 9. Germline V gives CDR1 SGHNT, CDR2 YYREEE (reference sequence). Study observations and caveats: Among T cells, TCR beta diversity per million cells dropped roughly linearly as age rose.

Then a second PCR, running about 7 to 11 cycles, was carried out with a sample-barcoded 5' primer and a J-beta primer mix. TCRdb passed the 5' RACE reads through MiXCR, listing each CDR3 protein once. Of some 760,000 distinct CDR3 sequences detected, approximately 25% appear once; the ten largest clones hold 9% to 9.5%. These data are also associated with another study on T cells of mothers and their children. That source adds: Overlap ran slightly, non-significantly higher for related than unrelated mother-child pairs.

The source is a boy younger than 18 in good health. The J gene is TRBJ2-7, the V gene TRBV5-4; 8 bases are a match to TRBD2. Sequenced sample: blood. The CDR3 loop reads CASSDGGGRDYEQYF. In nucleotides, the CDR3 is TGTGCCAGCAGCGACGGCGGGGGGAGGGACTACGAGCAGTACTTC.